One and the same sample provided the 29 T cell receptor beta chains below, sequenced in a study of T cells in Graves' hyperthyroidism and ophthalmopathy. Amplification of TCR beta CDR3 regions used RNA as the template. The HTBI primer set was used in a first-round RT-PCR of the TCR CDR3. TCRdb used MiXCR to reprocess the multiplex PCR reads, holding one entry per CDR3 protein. The table lists about 410,000 distinct CDR3 sequences, roughly 15% of them singletons. The sequenced sample was blood. The receptors derive from a woman younger than 45 with Graves' ophthalmopathy.

The chain carries TRBV2 and TRBJ2-3; TRBD2 matches 12 bases. Germline trimming cut 2 bases from V and 3 bases from J; bases unmatched to any gene: 6. Germline-derived CDR1 and CDR2 are SNHLY and FYNNEI. The CDR3 has 17 residues. CDR3 sequence: CASSELAGGPGTDTQYF. The CDR3 DNA reads TGTGCCAGCAGTGAACTAGCGGGGGGGCCTGGGACAGATACGCAGTATTTT.

Comment on this clonotype: A much larger clone lies one base from this, so it may be a read error. The chain uses TRBV20-1 and TRBJ2-7, with no clear D. This CDR3 spans 15 amino acids. The germline gives CDR1 DFQATT, CDR2 SNEGSKA (reference sequence). The CDR3 DNA reads TGCAGTGATAGAGATTGGGTGGGCAGCTCCTACGAGCAGTACTTC. Translation gives CSDRDWVGSSYEQYF.

This clonotype came up many times. The chain is built from TRBV3-1 and TRBJ2-7; 7 bases match TRBD1. This CDR3 is built from 13 residues. Per the germline V gene, CDR1 is LGHDT and CDR2 is YNNKEL (reference sequence). Losses at the gene ends were 6 bases for V and 1 base for J; bases not matched to a gene: 3. The CDR3 region has the DNA TGTGCCAGCAGTCTACAGGGGTCCTACGAGCAGTACTTC. It is translated as CASSLQGSYEQYF.

This clonotype was detected once. With a much larger clone just one base away, this may be a read error. The V gene is TRBV7-9, the J gene TRBJ2-7; D unclear. This CDR3 spans 14 amino acids. Germline V CDR1 and CDR2: SEHNR, FQNEAQ (reference sequence). The ends were cut back, 5 bases at V and 1 base at J, with 12 bases in the middle. The CDR3 region has the DNA TGTGCCAGCAGCGGGCGACACGATTCCTACGAGCAGTACTTC. Translated: CASSGRHDSYEQYF.

J is TRBJ1-2 and V is TRBV9; D is undetermined. V lost 0 bases, J lost 3 bases, and 6 bases lay in between. The CDR3 is made up of 13 amino acids. Germline-derived CDR1 and CDR2 are SGDLS and YYNGEE. The CDR3 bases are TGTGCCAGCAGCGTAGATGGACACTATGGCTACACCTTC. This encodes CASSVDGHYGYTF.

The chain has TRBV2 and TRBJ1-5, with TRBD1 matching over 12 bases. Trimming cost V 8 bases and J 5 bases; bases outside gene matches: 4. Looked up from germline, CDR1 is SNHLY and CDR2 is FYNNEI. The CDR3 has 14 residues. CDR3 protein: CASLGTGGDQPQHF. The CDR3 DNA reads as TGTGCCAGCCTCGGGACAGGGGGCGATCAGCCCCAGCATTTT.

This clonotype showed up many times. This rearrangement joins TRBV6-6 to TRBJ2-1, with D tentatively TRBD2 (5 bases). This CDR3 is 17 amino acids long. Germline loops: CDR1 MNHNY, CDR2 SVGAGI (reference sequence). V lost 0 bases and J 6 bases, leaving 18 bases between the germline ends. The CDR3: CASSYSRAGISSNEQFF. CDR3 nucleotides: TGTGCCAGCAGTTACTCAAGGGCGGGTATTAGTTCCAATGAGCAGTTCTTC.

At least ten counts were recorded for this clonotype. J is TRBJ2-5 and V is TRBV6-1; 11 bases are a match to TRBD2. Germline V gene data show CDR1 as MNHNS and CDR2 as SASEGT. V lost 7 bases, J lost 2 bases, and 6 bases stayed unmatched. CDR3 length equals 15 residues. The chain's CDR3 is CASKLAGAFQETQYF. Here the CDR3 DNA reads TGTGCCAGCAAACTAGCGGGGGCCTTTCAAGAGACCCAGTACTTC.

This clonotype was found many times. The chain recombines TRBV28 with TRBJ2-7; unclear D gene. The length of the CDR3 is 15 residues. Germline CDR1 is MDHEN and CDR2 is SYDVKM. V shed 4 bases and J shed 0 bases, with 13 bases lying between them. CDR3 DNA sequence: TGTGCCAGCAGTTCCCCTCCTAGGGACTCCTACGAGCAGTACTTC. Translation gives CASSSPPRDSYEQYF.

This clonotype was observed at least ten times. The chain carries TRBV2 and TRBJ2-5, with D tentatively TRBD2 (5 bases). CDR1 is SNHLY, CDR2 FYNNEI, per germline. The CDR3 contains 13 residues. With 2 bases removed from V and 7 bases from J, the gap between germline ends came to 11 bases. The CDR3 bases are TGTGCCAGCAGTGAAACCAAAGAGGGGACCCAGTACTTC. It is translated as CASSETKEGTQYF. Variable domain in full (rest from reference TRBV2 and TRBJ2-5): EPEVTQTPSHQVTQMGQEVILRCVPISNHLYFYWYRQILGQKVEFLVSFYNNEISEKSEIFDDQFSVERPDGSNFTLKIRSTKLEDSAMYFCASSETKEGTQYFGPGTRLLVL.

This clonotype was picked up many times. The chain has TRBV14 and TRBJ2-5, with D perhaps matching TRBD1 (6 bases). The germline V and J ends were trimmed by 3 bases and 5 bases, with 16 bases remaining between them. Per germline, CDR1 SGHDN and CDR2 FVKESK. This CDR3 is built from 15 residues. CDR3 residues: CASSQTQGFWETQYF. The CDR3 DNA reads TGTGCCAGCAGCCAGACACAGGGTTTCTGGGAGACCCAGTACTTC.

This clonotype appeared many times. The chain recombines TRBV25-1 with TRBJ2-7; 8 nucleotides align to TRBD1. The V gene's germline CDR1 is MGHDK and CDR2 SYGVNS. CDR3 length: 15 residues. V trimming: 5 bases; J trimming: 6 bases; junction bases outside the gene matches: 12. The CDR3 DNA is TGTGCCAGCAGTCCGCGGACAGGGTATGGTTCCGAGCAGTACTTC. Translation: CASSPRTGYGSEQYF.

This clonotype was detected ten times or more. V is TRBV12-3 or TRBV12-4 and J is TRBJ2-7; D remains unclear. This CDR3 is built from 13 residues. V was trimmed by 5 bases and J by 0 bases, leaving 8 bases between them. The CDR3 loop is CASSLRSSYEQYF. DNA for the CDR3: TGTGCCAGCAGTCTCAGGAGCTCCTACGAGCAGTACTTC.

This clonotype was observed at least ten times. The J gene is TRBJ2-7, the V gene TRBV18, with D perhaps matching TRBD1 (6 bases). V was shortened by 0 bases and J by 4 bases, with 13 bases between the two germline ends. Germline CDR1 reads KGHSH; CDR2 reads LQKENI. This CDR3 is built from 15 residues. The CDR3 DNA sequence: TGTGCCAGCTCACCACCGTCAGGACAGATATACGAGCAGTACTTC. Its protein is CASSPPSGQIYEQYF. Full variable domain (outside the CDR3, taken from reference TRBV18 and TRBJ2-7): NAGVMQNPRHLVRRRGQEARLRCSPMKGHSHVYWYRQLPEEGLKFMVYLQKENIIDESGMPKERFSAEFPKEGPSILRIQQVVRGDSAAYFCASSPPSGQIYEQYFGPGTRLTVT.

There are a few counts of this clonotype. The chain has TRBV12-5 and TRBJ2-3; D gene unclear. The CDR3 loop spans 12 amino acids. V lost 9 bases to trimming and J lost 1 base, with 8 bases between them. In germline, CDR1 is LGHNT, CDR2 FRNRAP. The CDR3 region is CASGGGTDTQYF. The CDR3 DNA is TGTGCTAGCGGTGGGGGCACAGATACGCAGTATTTT.

This clonotype was detected many times. This chain joins TRBV11-2 and TRBJ2-1, with 9 bases lining up with TRBD1. This CDR3 has 13 amino acids. J gave up 10 bases and V 5 bases, and 6 bases lay outside the gene matches. CDR1 is SGHAT, CDR2 FQNNGV, per germline. CDR3 sequence: CASSITGGREQFF. The CDR3 DNA sequence: TGTGCCAGCAGCATAACAGGGGGCAGGGAGCAGTTCTTC.

The table lists this clonotype with many counts. The J gene is TRBJ1-6, the V gene TRBV27; maybe TRBD1 (5 bases). The germline V and J ends were trimmed by 6 bases and 8 bases, with 8 bases remaining between them. This CDR3 contains 12 residues. In germline, CDR1 is MNHEY, CDR2 SMNVEV (reference sequence). The CDR3 DNA follows: TGTGCCAGCAGCTGGGGGGATTCACCCCTCCACTTT. This codes for CASSWGDSPLHF.

The chain couples TRBV5-1 to TRBJ1-2; 10 bases map to TRBD1. The trim removed 0 bases at V and 6 bases at J, leaving 5 bases unmatched. Germline CDR1 and CDR2: SGHRS and YFSETQ. The CDR3 is made up of 15 amino acids. CDR3 in DNA: TGCGCCAGCAGCTTGGGACAGGGGGCGGCGGATGGCTACACCTTC. It translates to CASSLGQGAADGYTF.

Many counts were recorded for this clonotype. The V gene is TRBV4-1, the J gene TRBJ2-3; 7 bases line up with TRBD2. This CDR3 is built from 16 residues. V lost 1 base, J lost 0 bases, and 4 bases stayed unmatched. The germline gives CDR1 MGHRA, CDR2 YSYEKL. The CDR3 nucleotides read TGCGCCAGCAGCCAAGCGAACGGGGGGAGCACAGATACGCAGTATTTT. Protein product: CASSQANGGSTDTQYF.

The sample holds many counts of this clonotype. The V and J genes are TRBV3-1 and TRBJ2-1, with D maybe TRBD2 (6 bases). Trimming cost V 0 bases and J 0 bases, with 9 bases left between them. The CDR3 contains 16 residues. The V gene's germline CDR1 is LGHDT and CDR2 YNNKEL (reference sequence). This chain's CDR3 is CASSQDLGGSYNEQFF. Written as DNA, the CDR3 is TGTGCCAGCAGCCAAGATCTGGGGGGCTCCTACAATGAGCAGTTCTTC.

At least ten counts were recorded for this clonotype. The chain employs TRBV5-1 and TRBJ2-3; tentatively, D is TRBD1 (6 bases). Germline V gene sequence: CDR1 SGHRS, CDR2 YFSETQ. V lost 2 bases and J 2 bases, leaving 9 bases between the germline ends. The CDR3 contains 14 residues. The CDR3 loop is CASSFGGHTDTQYF. In DNA, the CDR3 is TGCGCCAGCAGCTTTGGGGGACACACAGATACGCAGTATTTT.

The sample holds many counts of this clonotype. The rearrangement uses TRBV6-6 and TRBJ1-5, with 8 bases that match TRBD1. CDR3 length equals 16 residues. The trim removed 2 bases at V and 5 bases at J, leaving 8 bases unmatched. Per the germline V gene, CDR1 is MNHNY and CDR2 is SVGAGI (reference sequence). The CDR3 loop is CASSYRSTGVHQPQHF. The CDR3 nucleotides are TGTGCCAGCAGTTACAGGTCGACAGGGGTCCATCAGCCCCAGCATTTT.

This clonotype was counted many times. This chain connects TRBV6-1 to TRBJ2-7; 9 bases align to TRBD2. The CDR3 totals 17 residues. J was trimmed by 5 bases and V by 5 bases; bases with no gene match: 16. CDR1 is MNHNS and CDR2 is SASEGT in the germline V gene. The CDR3 sequence is CASSTLDRIAGVDEQYF. As DNA, the CDR3 is TGTGCCAGCAGTACCTTAGATCGAATAGCGGGGGTAGACGAGCAGTACTTC.

This clonotype was counted only a few times. The gene calls are TRBV10-3 and TRBJ2-3; TRBD2 matches 11 bases. Germline CDR1 is ENHRY and CDR2 is SYGVKD. V lost 6 bases and J lost 0; bases outside the gene matches: 5. CDR3 length: 16 residues. The CDR3 region is CAISLTSGASTDTQYF. CDR3 bases: TGTGCCATCAGCCTGACTAGCGGGGCTAGCACAGATACGCAGTATTTT.

Ten or more counts support this clonotype. The chain joins TRBV5-1 to TRBJ2-7, with D possibly matching TRBD1 (7 bases). Trimming took off 3 bases at V and 4 bases at J, with 14 bases between the two ends. CDR1 and CDR2 from the germline V gene are SGHRS and YFSETQ. The CDR3 runs to 14 residues. The CDR3, as DNA: TGCGCCAGCAGCTCACCAGGGGGAGGATACGAGCAGTACTTC. Translation: CASSSPGGGYEQYF.

This clonotype was counted many times. The V and J genes are TRBV2 and TRBJ2-4, with TRBD1 matching 9 bases. The ends lost 4 bases at V and 3 bases at J; junction bases unmatched: 4. CDR1 SNHLY and CDR2 FYNNEI come from the germline V gene. This CDR3 has 15 residues. The CDR3 nucleotides are TGTGCCAGCAGTGGCATGGGACAGGGCAAAAACATTCAGTACTTC. This codes for CASSGMGQGKNIQYF.

This clonotype was counted many times. The chain links TRBV30 to TRBJ1-5, with 8 bases lining up with TRBD1. CDR3 length: 14 amino acids. Germline values: CDR1 GTSNPN, CDR2 SVGIG (reference sequence). With 8 bases clipped from V and 0 bases from J, the junction kept 6 bases outside the gene matches. The CDR3 bases are TGTGCCGCCCGGACAGGGTATAGCAATCAGCCCCAGCATTTT. The encoded protein is CAARTGYSNQPQHF. Supplemented by reference TRBV30 and TRBJ1-5, the full variable domain reads SQTIHQWPATLVQPVGSPLSLECTVEGTSNPNLYWYRQAAGRGLQLLFYSVGIGQISSEVPQNLSASRPQDRQFILSSKKLLLSDSGFYLCAARTGYSNQPQHFGDGTRLSIL.

This clonotype was observed many times. The rearrangement joins TRBV30 to TRBJ2-7, with 9 bases fitting TRBD1. CDR3 length: 16 amino acids. The J segment lost 2 bases and the V segment lost 2 bases, leaving 10 bases of the junction unmatched. Germline-derived CDR1 and CDR2 are GTSNPN and SVGIG (reference sequence). The chain's CDR3 is CAWSRPYRDRAYEQYF. The CDR3, as DNA: TGTGCCTGGAGTCGACCCTACCGGGACAGGGCCTACGAGCAGTACTTC.

In its sample, this clonotype was seen many times. The chain has TRBV11-2 and TRBJ1-3, with no clear D. This CDR3 has 13 residues. V shed 5 bases and J shed 1 base, with 6 bases lying between them. Germline values: CDR1 SGHAT, CDR2 FQNNGV. CDR3 DNA: TGTGCCAGCAGCCACAGTTCTGGAAACACCATATATTTT. Its protein product is CASSHSSGNTIYF. Full variable domain (outside the CDR3, taken from reference TRBV11-2 and TRBJ1-3): EAGVAQSPRYKIIEKRQSVAFWCNPISGHATLYWYQQILGQGPKLLIQFQNNGVVDDSQLPKDRFSAERLKGVDSTLKIQPAKLEDSAVYLCASSHSSGNTIYFGEGSWLTVV.